The following is a T cell receptor beta chain sequence with its context. This sample stems from a study of blood T cell repertoires in COVID-19. Study as a whole: Nucleic acid was either cDNA or gDNA, and it came from T cells, B-cell-depleted T cells, or PBMCs.

Per the original methods: Amplification from reference gene primers served as the basis for estimated nucleated cell counts. Using immunoSEQ multiplex PCR, the repertoire was profiled, and TCRdb retains in-frame clones only, with some absent. V and J calls and clone size follow that table, whereas D and trimming were derived from the DNA. The table records 60,000 to 70,000 clones, 74% of them present only once. The germline V gene encodes CDR1 SGHRS and CDR2 YFSETQ. The CDR3 has 15 amino acids. V gave up 0 bases and J gave up 5 bases, with 11 bases separating them. The specimen was peripheral blood. The TCR was taken from an elderly woman with acute or convalescent COVID-19. The chain joins TRBV5-1 to TRBJ2-2, with D possibly TRBD1 on 6 matching bases. In nucleotides, the CDR3 is TGCGCCAGCAGCTTGGGCCAGGGGAGTACCGGGGAGCTGTTTTTT. Translated, it gives CASSLGQGSTGELFF.